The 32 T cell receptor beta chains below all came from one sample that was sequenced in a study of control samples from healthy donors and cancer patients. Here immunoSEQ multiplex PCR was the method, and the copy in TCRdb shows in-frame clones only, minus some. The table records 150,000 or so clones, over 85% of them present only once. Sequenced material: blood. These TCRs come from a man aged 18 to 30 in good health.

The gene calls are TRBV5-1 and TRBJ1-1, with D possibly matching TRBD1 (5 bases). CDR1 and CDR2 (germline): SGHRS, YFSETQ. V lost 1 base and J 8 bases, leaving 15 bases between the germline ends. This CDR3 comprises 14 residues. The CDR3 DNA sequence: TGCGCCAGCAGCTTGAGATCCAGGGCTGCGGAAGCTTTCTTT. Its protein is CASSLRSRAAEAFF.

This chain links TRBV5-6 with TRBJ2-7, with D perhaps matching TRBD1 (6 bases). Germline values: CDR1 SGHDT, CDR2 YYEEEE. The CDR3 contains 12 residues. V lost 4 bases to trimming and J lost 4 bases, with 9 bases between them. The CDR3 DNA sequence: TGTGCCAGCAGCCCAACAGGGTACGAGCAGTACTTC. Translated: CASSPTGYEQYF.

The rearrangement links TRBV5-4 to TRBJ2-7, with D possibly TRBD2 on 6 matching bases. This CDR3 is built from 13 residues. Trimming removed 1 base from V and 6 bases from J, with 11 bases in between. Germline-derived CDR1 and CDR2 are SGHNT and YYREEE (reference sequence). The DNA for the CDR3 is TGTGCCAGCAGCTTGTCGGGAGCGGGCGAGCAGTACTTC. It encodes CASSLSGAGEQYF.

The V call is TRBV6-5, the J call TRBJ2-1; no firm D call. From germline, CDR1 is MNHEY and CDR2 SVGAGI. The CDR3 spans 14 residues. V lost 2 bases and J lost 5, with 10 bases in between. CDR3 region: CASSYAPGHNEQFF. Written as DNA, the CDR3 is TGTGCCAGCAGTTACGCCCCAGGTCACAATGAGCAGTTCTTC.

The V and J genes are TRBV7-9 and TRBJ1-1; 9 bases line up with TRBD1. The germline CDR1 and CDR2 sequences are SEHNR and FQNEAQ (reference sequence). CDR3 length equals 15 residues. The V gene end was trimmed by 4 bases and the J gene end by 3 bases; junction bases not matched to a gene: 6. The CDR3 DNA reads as TGTGCCAGCAGCTATTTTGACAGGGGGGACACTGAAGCTTTCTTT. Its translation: CASSYFDRGDTEAFF. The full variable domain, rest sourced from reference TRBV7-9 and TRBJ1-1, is DTGVSQNPRHKITKRGQNVTFRCDPISEHNRLYWYRQTLGQGPEFLTYFQNEAQLEKSRLLSDRFSAERPKGSFSTLEIQRTEQGDSAMYLCASSYFDRGDTEAFFGQGTRLTVV.

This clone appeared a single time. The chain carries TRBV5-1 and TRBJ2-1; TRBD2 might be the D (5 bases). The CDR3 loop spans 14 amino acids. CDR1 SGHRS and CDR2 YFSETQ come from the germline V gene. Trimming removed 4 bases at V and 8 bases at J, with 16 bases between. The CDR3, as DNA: TGCGCCAGCAGCCCCACTAGTGTTAGGGATGAGCAGTTCTTC. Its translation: CASSPTSVRDEQFF.

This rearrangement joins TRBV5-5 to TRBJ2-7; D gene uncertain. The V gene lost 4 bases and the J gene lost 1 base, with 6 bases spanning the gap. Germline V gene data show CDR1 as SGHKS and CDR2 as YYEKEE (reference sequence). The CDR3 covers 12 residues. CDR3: CASSDQSYEQYF. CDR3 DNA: TGTGCCAGCAGCGACCAATCCTACGAGCAGTACTTC.

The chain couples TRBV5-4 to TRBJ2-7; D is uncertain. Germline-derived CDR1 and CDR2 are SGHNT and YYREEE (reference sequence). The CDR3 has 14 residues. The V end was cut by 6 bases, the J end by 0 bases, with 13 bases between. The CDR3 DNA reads TGTGCCAGCAAACCGGCGAGAAGCTCCTACGAGCAGTACTTC. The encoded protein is CASKPARSSYEQYF.

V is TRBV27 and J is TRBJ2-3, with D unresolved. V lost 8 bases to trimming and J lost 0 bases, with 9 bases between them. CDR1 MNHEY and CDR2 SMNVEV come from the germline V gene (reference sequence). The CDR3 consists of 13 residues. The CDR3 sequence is CASSYLSTDTQYF. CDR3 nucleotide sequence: TGTGCCAGCTCGTACCTTAGCACAGATACGCAGTATTTT.

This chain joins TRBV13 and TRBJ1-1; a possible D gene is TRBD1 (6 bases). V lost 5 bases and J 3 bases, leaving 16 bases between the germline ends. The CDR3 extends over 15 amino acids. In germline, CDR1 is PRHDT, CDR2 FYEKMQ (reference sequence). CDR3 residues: CASSAVTGKYTEAFF. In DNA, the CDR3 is TGTGCCAGCAGCGCCGTTACAGGGAAGTACACTGAAGCTTTCTTT.

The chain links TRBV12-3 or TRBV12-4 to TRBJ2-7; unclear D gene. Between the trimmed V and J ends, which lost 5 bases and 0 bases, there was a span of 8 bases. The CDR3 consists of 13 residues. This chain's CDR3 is CASSRDTSYEQYF. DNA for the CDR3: TGTGCCAGCAGTCGAGACACCTCCTACGAGCAGTACTTC.

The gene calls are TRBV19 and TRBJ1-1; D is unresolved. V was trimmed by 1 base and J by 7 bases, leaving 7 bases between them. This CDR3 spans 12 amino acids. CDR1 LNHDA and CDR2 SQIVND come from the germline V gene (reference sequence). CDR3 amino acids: CASSIGAVEAFF. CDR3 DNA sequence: TGTGCCAGTAGTATAGGTGCAGTTGAAGCTTTCTTT. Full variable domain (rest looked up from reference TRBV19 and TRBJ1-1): DGGITQSPKYLFRKEGQNVTLSCEQNLNHDAMYWYRQDPGQGLRLIYYSQIVNDFQKGDIAEGYSVSREKKESFPLTVTSAQKNPTAFYLCASSIGAVEAFFGQGTRLTVV.

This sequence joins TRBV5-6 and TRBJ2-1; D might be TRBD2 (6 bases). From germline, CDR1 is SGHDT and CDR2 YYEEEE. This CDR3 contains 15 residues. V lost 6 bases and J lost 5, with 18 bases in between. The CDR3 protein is CASTPGETVDNEQFF. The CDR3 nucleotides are TGTGCCAGCACCCCGGGGGAGACAGTAGACAATGAGCAGTTCTTC.

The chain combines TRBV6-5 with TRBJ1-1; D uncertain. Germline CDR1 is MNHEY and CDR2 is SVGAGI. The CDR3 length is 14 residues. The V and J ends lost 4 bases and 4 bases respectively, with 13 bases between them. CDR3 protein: CASSSSQIGTEAFF. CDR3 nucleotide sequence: TGTGCCAGCAGTTCCAGCCAGATTGGCACTGAAGCTTTCTTT.

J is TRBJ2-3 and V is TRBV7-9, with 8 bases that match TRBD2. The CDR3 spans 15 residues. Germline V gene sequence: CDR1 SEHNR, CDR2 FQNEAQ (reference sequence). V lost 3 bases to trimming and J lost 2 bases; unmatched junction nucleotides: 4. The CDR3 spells CASSFAGGYTDTQYF. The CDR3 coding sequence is TGTGCCAGCAGCTTCGCGGGGGGATACACAGATACGCAGTATTTT.

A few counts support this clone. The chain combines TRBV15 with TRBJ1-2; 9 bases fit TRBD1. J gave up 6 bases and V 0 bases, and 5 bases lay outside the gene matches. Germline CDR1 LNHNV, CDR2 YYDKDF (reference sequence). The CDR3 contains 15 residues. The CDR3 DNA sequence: TGTGCCACCAGCAGAGATCCCGGACAGGGGCATGGCTACACCTTC. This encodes CATSRDPGQGHGYTF.

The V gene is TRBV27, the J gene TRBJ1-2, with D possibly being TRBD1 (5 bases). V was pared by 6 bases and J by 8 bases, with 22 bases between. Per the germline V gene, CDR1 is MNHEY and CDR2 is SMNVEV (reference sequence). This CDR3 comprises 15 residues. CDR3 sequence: CASSGRGVLGEGYTF. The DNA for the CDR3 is TGTGCCAGCAGCGGTAGGGGAGTTCTCGGGGAGGGCTACACCTTC.

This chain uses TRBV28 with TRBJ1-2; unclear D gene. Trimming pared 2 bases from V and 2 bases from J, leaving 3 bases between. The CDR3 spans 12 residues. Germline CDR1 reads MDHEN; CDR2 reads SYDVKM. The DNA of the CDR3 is TGTGCCAGCAGTTTAGCCAACTATGGCTACACCTTC. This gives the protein CASSLANYGYTF.

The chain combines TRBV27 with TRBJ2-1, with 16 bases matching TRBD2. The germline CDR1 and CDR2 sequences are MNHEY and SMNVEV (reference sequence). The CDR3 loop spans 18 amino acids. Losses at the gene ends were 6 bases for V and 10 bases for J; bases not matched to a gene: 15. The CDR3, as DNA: TGTGCCAGCAGAGCTATGGCTCCGGGACTAGCGGGAGGGAGGGAGCAGTTCTTC. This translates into CASRAMAPGLAGGREQFF.

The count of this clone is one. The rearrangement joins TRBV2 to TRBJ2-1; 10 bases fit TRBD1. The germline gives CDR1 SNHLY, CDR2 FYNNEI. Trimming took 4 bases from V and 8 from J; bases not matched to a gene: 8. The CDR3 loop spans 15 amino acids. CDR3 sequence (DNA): TGTGCCAGCAGTGCGACAGGGGGCTATGACTATGAGCAGTTCTTC. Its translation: CASSATGGYDYEQFF.

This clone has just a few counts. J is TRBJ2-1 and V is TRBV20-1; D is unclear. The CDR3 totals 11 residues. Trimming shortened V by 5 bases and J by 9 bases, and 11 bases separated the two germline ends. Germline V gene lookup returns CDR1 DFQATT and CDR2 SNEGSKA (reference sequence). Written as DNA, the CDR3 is TGCAGTGCTGCCCGGTTGGGTGAGCAGTTCTTC. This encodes CSAARLGEQFF.

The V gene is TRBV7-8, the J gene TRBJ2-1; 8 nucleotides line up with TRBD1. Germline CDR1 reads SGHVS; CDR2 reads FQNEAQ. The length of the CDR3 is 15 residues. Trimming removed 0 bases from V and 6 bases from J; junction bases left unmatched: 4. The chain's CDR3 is CASSLAGQGFNEQFF. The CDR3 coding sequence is TGTGCCAGCAGCTTAGCAGGACAGGGTTTCAATGAGCAGTTCTTC.

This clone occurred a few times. The CDR3 region is CASSLLAGDSYEQYF. The CDR3 nucleotides are TGTGCCAGCAGCTTACTAGCGGGGGACTCCTACGAGCAGTACTTC. This chain links TRBV7-2 with TRBJ2-7; 10 bases fit TRBD2. Germline V gives CDR1 SGHTA, CDR2 FQGNSA. This CDR3 region has 15 residues. The junction had 1 base not matched to a gene; V was cut back by 2 bases and J by 0 bases.

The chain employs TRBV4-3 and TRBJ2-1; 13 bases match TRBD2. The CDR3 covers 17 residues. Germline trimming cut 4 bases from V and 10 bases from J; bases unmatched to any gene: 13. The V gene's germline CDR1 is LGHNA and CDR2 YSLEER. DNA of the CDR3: TGCGCCAGCAGCCCCTACGCCGGGACTAGCGGGATCCGAGAGCAGTTCTTC. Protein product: CASSPYAGTSGIREQFF.

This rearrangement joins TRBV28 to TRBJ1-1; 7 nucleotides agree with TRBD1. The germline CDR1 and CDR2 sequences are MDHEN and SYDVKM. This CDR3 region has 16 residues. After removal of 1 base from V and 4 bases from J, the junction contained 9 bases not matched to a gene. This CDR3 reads CASSLYSRGSSTEAFF. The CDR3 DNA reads TGTGCCAGCAGTTTATACTCCAGGGGGAGTAGCACTGAAGCTTTCTTT.

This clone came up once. CDR3 sequence: CASSLGGRGANYGYTF. The CDR3 DNA sequence: TGTGCCAGCAGCCTAGGGGGCAGGGGTGCTAACTATGGCTACACCTTC. The chain uses TRBV9 and TRBJ1-2; TRBD1 agrees at 7 bases. The germline CDR1 and CDR2 sequences are SGDLS and YYNGEE. There are 16 residues in the CDR3. V gave up 4 bases and J gave up 0 bases; unmatched junction bases: 9. The variable domain in full, completed from reference TRBV9 and TRBJ1-2, reads DSGVTQTPKHLITATGQRVTLRCSPRSGDLSVYWYQQSLDQGLQFLIQYYNGEERAKGNILERFSAQQFPDLHSELNLSSLELGDSALYFCASSLGGRGANYGYTFGSGTRLTVV.

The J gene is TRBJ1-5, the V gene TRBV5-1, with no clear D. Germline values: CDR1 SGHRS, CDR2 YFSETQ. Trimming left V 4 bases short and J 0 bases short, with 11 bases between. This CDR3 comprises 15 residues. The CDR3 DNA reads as TGCGCCAGCAGCGCGGGGAGCGGTAGCAATCAGCCCCAGCATTTT. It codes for CASSAGSGSNQPQHF.

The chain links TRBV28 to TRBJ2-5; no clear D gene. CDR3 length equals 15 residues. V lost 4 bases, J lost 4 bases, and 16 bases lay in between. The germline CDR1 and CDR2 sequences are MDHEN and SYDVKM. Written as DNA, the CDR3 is TGTGCCAGCAGTTCCCCCCTTGGAGATATAGAGACCCAGTACTTC. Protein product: CASSSPLGDIETQYF. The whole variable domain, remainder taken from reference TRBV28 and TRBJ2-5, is DVKVTQSSRYLVKRTGEKVFLECVQDMDHENMFWYRQDPGLGLRLIYFSYDVKMKEKGDIPEGYSVSREKKERFSLILESASTNQTSMYLCASSSPLGDIETQYFGPGTRLLVL.

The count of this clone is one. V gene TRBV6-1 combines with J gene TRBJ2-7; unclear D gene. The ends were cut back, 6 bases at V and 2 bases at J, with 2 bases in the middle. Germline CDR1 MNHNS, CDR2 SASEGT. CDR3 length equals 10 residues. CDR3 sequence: CASSAYEQYF. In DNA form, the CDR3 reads TGTGCCAGCAGCGCCTACGAGCAGTACTTC.

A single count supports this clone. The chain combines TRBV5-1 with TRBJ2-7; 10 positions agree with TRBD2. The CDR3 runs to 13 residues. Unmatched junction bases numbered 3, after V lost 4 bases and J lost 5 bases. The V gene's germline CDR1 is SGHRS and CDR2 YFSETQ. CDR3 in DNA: TGCGCCAGCAGCCTCGGGACTAGCGACGAGCAGTACTTC. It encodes CASSLGTSDEQYF.

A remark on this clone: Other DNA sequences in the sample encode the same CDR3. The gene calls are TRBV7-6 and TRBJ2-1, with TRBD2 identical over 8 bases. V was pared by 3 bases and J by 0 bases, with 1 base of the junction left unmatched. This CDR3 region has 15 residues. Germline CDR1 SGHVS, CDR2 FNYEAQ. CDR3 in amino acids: CASSLGTSSYNEQFF. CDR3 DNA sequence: TGTGCCAGCAGCTTGGGGACTAGCTCCTACAATGAGCAGTTCTTC.

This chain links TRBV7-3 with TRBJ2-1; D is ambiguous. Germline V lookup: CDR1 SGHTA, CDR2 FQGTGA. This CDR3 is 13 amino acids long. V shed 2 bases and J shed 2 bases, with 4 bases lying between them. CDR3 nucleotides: TGTGCCAGCAGCTTAGCTCCCTACAATGAGCAGTTCTTC. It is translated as CASSLAPYNEQFF.